The 31 T cell receptor beta chains below were found in one sample sequenced in a study of OX40 agonist ivuxolimab in advanced cancers. Using immunoSEQ multiplex PCR, the repertoire was profiled, and TCRdb retains in-frame clones only, with some absent. This table has around 40,000 clones, 80% appearing once. The material was CD4+ or CD8+ T cells sorted from blood, obtained in a trial of the OX40 agonist ivuxolimab. The source of these receptors is an adult with an advanced solid tumor such as melanoma, head and neck, liver or kidney cancer.

The chain couples TRBV27 to TRBJ1-4, with a possible D match to TRBD1 (6 bases). Trimming pared 3 bases from V and 4 bases from J, leaving 9 bases between. Germline V gives CDR1 MNHEY, CDR2 SMNVEV (reference sequence). The CDR3 is made up of 14 amino acids. CDR3 loop: CASSFGRGNEKLFF. CDR3 sequence (DNA): TGTGCCAGCAGTTTCGGCAGGGGTAATGAAAAACTGTTTTTT. Full variable domain (rest looked up from reference TRBV27 and TRBJ1-4): EAQVTQNPRYLITVTGKKLTVTCSQNMNHEYMSWYRQDPGLGLRQIYYSMNVEVTDKGDVPEGYKVSRKEKRNFPLILESPSPNQTSLYFCASSFGRGNEKLFFGSGTQLSVL.

This CDR3 is CASGLGAGLNTEAFF. The CDR3 coding sequence is TGTGCTAGTGGTTTGGGGGCGGGTTTGAACACTGAAGCTTTCTTT. The genes are TRBV12-5 and TRBJ1-1; no clear D. The CDR3 totals 15 residues. Deletions cut 1 base from V and 0 bases from J, with 9 bases between. Looked up from germline, CDR1 is LGHNT and CDR2 is FRNRAP.

The CDR3 nucleotides are TGTGCCAGCACATCCCGACAGGTGATGAACACTGAAGCTTTCTTT. Its translation is CASTSRQVMNTEAFF. The chain couples TRBV5-8 to TRBJ1-1; D possibly corresponds to TRBD1 (6 bases). The V end was cut by 6 bases, the J end by 0 bases, with 15 bases between. The CDR3 loop spans 15 amino acids. The germline CDR1 and CDR2 sequences are SGHTS and YDEGEE.

The V gene is TRBV6-6, the J gene TRBJ2-2; 13 bases align to TRBD2. Germline V CDR1 and CDR2: MNHNY, SVGAGI (reference sequence). The J segment lost 7 bases and the V segment lost 5 bases, leaving 7 bases of the junction unmatched. The CDR3 sequence is 16 residues long. The CDR3 region has the DNA TGTGCCAGCAGTCAGGGGACTAGCGGGATAAACGGGGAGCTGTTTTTT. Its protein is CASSQGTSGINGELFF.

This chain uses TRBV5-1 with TRBJ2-1; the D call may be TRBD1 or TRBD2 (5 bases each). CDR3 length: 15 residues. The germline V gene has CDR1 SGHRS and CDR2 YFSETQ. The V and J ends lost 5 bases and 2 bases respectively, with 14 bases between them. Written as DNA, the CDR3 is TGCGCCAGCAGTCAGAGAGGGGCTACCTACAATGAGCAGTTCTTC. It encodes CASSQRGATYNEQFF.

The rearrangement links TRBV6-4 to TRBJ1-2; D remains ambiguous. This CDR3 is 13 amino acids long. V was trimmed by 0 bases and J by 8 bases, leaving 10 bases between them. The germline gives CDR1 MRHNA, CDR2 SNTAGT. DNA of the CDR3: TGTGCCAGCAGTGACTCGGAGCAGGCAGGCTACACCTTC. Translation gives CASSDSEQAGYTF.

This rearrangement joins TRBV5-8 to TRBJ2-7; weak D call: TRBD1 (7 bases). Per the germline V gene, CDR1 is SGHTS and CDR2 is YDEGEE. This CDR3 is built from 13 residues. Trimming cost V 4 bases and J 1 base, with 9 bases left between them. The CDR3 DNA reads as TGTGCCAGCAGCGCGGGACAGTCCTACGAGCAGTACTTC. This codes for CASSAGQSYEQYF.

The CDR3 region has the DNA TGTGCCAGCAGCCTATCAGTGGACTATGGCTACACCTTC. As protein: CASSLSVDYGYTF. V is TRBV7-8 and J is TRBJ1-2; unclear D gene. CDR1 and CDR2 from the germline V gene are SGHVS and FQNEAQ. Trimming stripped 5 bases from V and 3 bases from J, with 10 bases between. The CDR3 runs to 13 residues.

V is TRBV2 and J is TRBJ1-1; weak D call: TRBD1 (5 bases). V lost 1 base and J 5 bases, leaving 8 bases between the germline ends. The CDR3 contains 13 residues. Germline values: CDR1 SNHLY, CDR2 FYNNEI. CDR3 bases: TGTGCCAGCAGTGAAGGAGCAGGGACTGAAGCTTTCTTT. This sequence encodes CASSEGAGTEAFF.

The genes are TRBV11-3 and TRBJ2-3; no definite D call. The length of the CDR3 is 13 residues. The germline gives CDR1 SGHNT, CDR2 YENEEA. V lost 2 bases to trimming and J lost 2 bases, with 5 bases between them. CDR3 amino acids: CASSLFPTDTQYF. The CDR3, as DNA: TGTGCCAGCAGCTTATTCCCCACAGATACGCAGTATTTT.

This clone was detected only a few times. This chain links TRBV7-8 with TRBJ1-5; D might be TRBD1 (5 bases). Deletions cut 2 bases from V and 2 bases from J, with 10 bases between. The CDR3 is 15 amino acids. Germline V lookup: CDR1 SGHVS, CDR2 FQNEAQ. This CDR3 is CASSLTRGGNQPQHF. For the CDR3, the DNA is TGTGCCAGCAGCTTAACTCGAGGGGGCAATCAGCCCCAGCATTTT.

This chain links TRBV13 with TRBJ2-1; the D gene is possibly TRBD1 (5 bases). Deletions cut 5 bases from V and 0 bases from J, with 11 bases between. CDR3 size: 15 residues. Germline V gives CDR1 PRHDT, CDR2 FYEKMQ (reference sequence). CDR3 coding DNA: TGTGCCAGCAGCCCCAGGGTCAACTCCTACAATGAGCAGTTCTTC. Amino acids: CASSPRVNSYNEQFF.

The gene calls are TRBV6-1 and TRBJ1-3, with no clear D. Trimming took 4 bases from V and 4 from J, leaving 17 bases between them. The CDR3 extends over 16 amino acids. In germline, CDR1 is MNHNS, CDR2 SASEGT. The CDR3 sequence is CASSVISGSPGNTIYF. In DNA form, the CDR3 reads TGTGCCAGCAGTGTGATTTCCGGGTCCCCAGGAAACACCATATATTTT.

This clone has only one observation. The J gene is TRBJ2-1, the V gene TRBV7-2; 10 bases are a match to TRBD2. V shed 5 bases and J 3 bases; nucleotides not matched to a gene: 4. CDR3 length: 15 amino acids. The germline V gene has CDR1 SGHTA and CDR2 FQGNSA. The CDR3 coding sequence is TGTGCCAGCAGCGTAAGGACTAGCGGCTACAATGAGCAGTTCTTC. Its protein is CASSVRTSGYNEQFF.

The gene calls are TRBV6-5 and TRBJ1-2; the match to TRBD1 covers 9 bases. Germline V gene data show CDR1 as MNHEY and CDR2 as SVGAGI. Losses at the gene ends were 6 bases for V and 7 bases for J; bases not matched to a gene: 9. The CDR3 extends over 14 amino acids. The CDR3 DNA sequence: TGTGCCAGCAGCCCCGGGACAGGGCGCGGTGGCTACACCTTC. It is translated as CASSPGTGRGGYTF.

The CDR3 region has the DNA TGTGCCAGCATCCGGGGCATCAATCAGCCCCAGCATTTT. Translating gives CASIRGINQPQHF. The chain joins TRBV6-1 to TRBJ1-5, with TRBD1 as a possible D gene (5 bases). This CDR3 has 13 amino acids. CDR1 MNHNS and CDR2 SASEGT come from the germline V gene. V gave up 7 bases and J gave up 3 bases, with 10 bases separating them.

The J gene is TRBJ1-1, the V gene TRBV4-2, with a possible D match to TRBD1 (5 bases). CDR1 LGHNA and CDR2 YNFKEQ come from the germline V gene. The CDR3 spans 15 residues. V was clipped by 3 bases and J by 3 bases, with 14 bases between them. CDR3 DNA: TGTGCCAGCAGCCAGACAGACAGAGGGCACACTGAAGCTTTCTTT. Protein product: CASSQTDRGHTEAFF.

The genes are TRBV18 and TRBJ2-1; 7 bases match TRBD2. The germline gives CDR1 KGHSH, CDR2 LQKENI. The CDR3 length is 14 residues. J gave up 13 bases and V 4 bases, and 13 bases lay outside the gene matches. The CDR3: CASSLNPSTGLQFF. The CDR3 DNA sequence: TGTGCCAGCTCACTAAACCCCAGCACGGGACTACAGTTCTTC. The full variable domain, with the rest looked up from reference TRBV18 and TRBJ2-1, is NAGVMQNPRHLVRRRGQEARLRCSPMKGHSHVYWYRQLPEEGLKFMVYLQKENIIDESGMPKERFSAEFPKEGPSILRIQQVVRGDSAAYFCASSLNPSTGLQFFGPGTRLTVL.

The chain uses TRBV2 and TRBJ1-5; D not resolved. The V end lost 10 bases, the J end lost 0 bases, and 16 bases lay between the germline ends. CDR1 and CDR2 (germline): SNHLY, FYNNEI. The CDR3 runs 15 residues. CDR3 in amino acids: CATRDGPYSNQPQHF. Here the CDR3 DNA reads TGTGCCACCCGAGACGGCCCCTATAGCAATCAGCCCCAGCATTTT.

This chain joins TRBV30 and TRBJ2-7, with TRBD1 identical over 8 bases. Trimming took 1 base from V and 4 from J; bases not matched to a gene: 3. CDR1 is GTSNPN, CDR2 SVGIG, per germline (reference sequence). This CDR3 is built from 13 residues. The CDR3: CAWSGTGLYEQYF. CDR3 sequence (DNA): TGTGCCTGGAGTGGGACAGGGTTGTACGAGCAGTACTTC.

In the case of this clone: Additional DNA sequences in this sample encode the identical CDR3. V usage is TRBV6-6 and J usage is TRBJ2-7, with a tentative D call TRBD2 (6 bases). V lost 2 bases to trimming and J lost 5 bases, with 13 bases between them. The CDR3 length is 14 residues. Germline CDR1 MNHNY, CDR2 SVGAGI (reference sequence). CDR3 sequence reads: CASSYRGRSHEQYF. In DNA, the CDR3 is TGTGCCAGCAGTTACCGGGGGAGGTCGCACGAGCAGTACTTC.

The chain couples TRBV27 to TRBJ2-3; 7 bases agree with TRBD2. The CDR3 loop spans 20 amino acids. V gave up 6 bases and J gave up 13 bases; unmatched junction bases: 34. Germline assignment: CDR1 MNHEY and CDR2 SMNVEV (reference sequence). The CDR3 sequence: CASSSTKRGLLAVGGSSKYF. For the CDR3, the DNA is TGTGCCAGCAGCAGCACTAAGCGGGGCCTCCTAGCCGTAGGCGGGAGTTCGAAGTATTTT.

The J gene is TRBJ2-5, the V gene TRBV6-5; D call uncertain. V lost 4 bases and J 7 bases, leaving 16 bases between the germline ends. The CDR3 spans 14 residues. Germline V gene data show CDR1 as MNHEY and CDR2 as SVGAGI. CDR3 sequence reads: CASSSPGDVGTQYF. CDR3 bases: TGTGCCAGCAGTTCCCCCGGCGACGTCGGGACCCAGTACTTC.

The chain is built from TRBV19 and TRBJ2-7; no clear D. From germline, CDR1 is LNHDA and CDR2 SQIVND (reference sequence). CDR3 length: 14 amino acids. The V and J ends lost 3 bases and 2 bases respectively, with 11 bases between them. CDR3 sequence (DNA): TGTGCCAGTAGTATGGGTCAGATAACCTACGAGCAGTACTTC. Translated: CASSMGQITYEQYF.

This chain uses TRBV18 with TRBJ1-3; D unresolved. Germline assignment: CDR1 KGHSH and CDR2 LQKENI. The CDR3 runs 16 residues. The V end was cut by 4 bases, the J end by 4 bases, with 17 bases between. CDR3 DNA: TGTGCCAGCTCACGATATTCCCTGTCTTCCGGAAACACCATATATTTT. Protein sequence: CASSRYSLSSGNTIYF.

The chain recombines TRBV6-5 with TRBJ1-2; D is undetermined. V was cut by 2 bases and J by 4 bases, with 8 bases left in between. This CDR3 is built from 13 residues. The germline gives CDR1 MNHEY, CDR2 SVGAGI. CDR3 residues: CASSYGQSYGYTF. Here the CDR3 DNA reads TGTGCCAGCAGTTACGGGCAGTCCTATGGCTACACCTTC.

The chain combines TRBV18 with TRBJ1-2; unclear D gene. The germline gives CDR1 KGHSH, CDR2 LQKENI. The CDR3 is 14 amino acids. V was trimmed by 2 bases and J by 7 bases, leaving 14 bases between them. The CDR3 DNA is TGTGCCAGCTCACCAGGCAGATACCTACTTGGCTACACCTTC. The encoded protein is CASSPGRYLLGYTF.

This sequence joins TRBV5-1 and TRBJ1-1, with D unclear. The CDR3 consists of 14 residues. V dropped 2 bases and J dropped 1 base, with 9 bases sitting between them. CDR1 is SGHRS and CDR2 is YFSETQ in the germline V gene. Written as DNA, the CDR3 is TGCGCCAGCAGCTTTGATCTAGGGAACACTGAAGCTTTCTTT. Translating gives CASSFDLGNTEAFF.

This clone is a singleton in its sample. The chain links TRBV6-6 to TRBJ1-2; a possible D gene is TRBD1 (6 bases). Germline-derived CDR1 and CDR2 are MNHNY and SVGAGI (reference sequence). The CDR3 consists of 13 residues. The germline V and J ends were trimmed by 7 bases and 4 bases, with 13 bases remaining between them. CDR3 amino acids: CASTADRSYGYTF. The DNA of the CDR3 is TGTGCCAGCACCGCGGACAGAAGCTATGGCTACACCTTC.

The rearrangement links TRBV10-2 to TRBJ1-4; weak D call: TRBD1 (6 bases). Germline CDR1 WSHSY, CDR2 SAAADI. V was cut by 5 bases and J by 5 bases, with 18 bases left in between. The CDR3 length is 16 residues. CDR3 protein: CASSSHRVGNNEKLFF. Written as DNA, the CDR3 is TGCGCCAGCAGTTCACACAGGGTGGGAAACAATGAAAAACTGTTTTTT.

The chain joins TRBV10-2 to TRBJ1-2; D is unresolved. The CDR3 loop spans 12 amino acids. Germline values: CDR1 WSHSY, CDR2 SAAADI. Trimming took off 7 bases at V and 8 bases at J, with 14 bases between the two ends. This chain's CDR3 is CASNRDSGGYTF. CDR3 in DNA: TGCGCCAGCAATAGGGATTCAGGAGGCTACACCTTC.